This section outlines one T cell receptor (beta chain) sequence together with its context. The entry originates in a study of blood T cell repertoires in COVID-19. Assay used: immunoSEQ multiplex PCR; TCRdb lists only in-frame clones, some missing. Among under 200,000 clones, about 88% were seen once, and the ten largest hold around 24%. Germline assignment: CDR1 SGHAT and CDR2 FQNNGV. There are 15 residues in the CDR3. V lost 1 base to trimming and J lost 5 bases; unmatched junction nucleotides: 3. This chain links TRBV11-2 with TRBJ2-7; 12 nucleotides align to TRBD1. The receptor was derived from a woman between 40 and 55 years old in a cohort exposed to, infected with or recovered from COVID-19 (not recorded which). The sequenced sample consisted of PBMCs or T cells enriched from blood (not recorded which). The CDR3 DNA is TGTGCCAGCAGCTTAGTAAGGGACAGGGGGCACGAGCAGTACTTC. Protein: CASSLVRDRGHEQYF.